The 2 T cell receptor beta chains below all came from one sample that was sequenced in a study of blood T cell repertoires in COVID-19. Profiled with immunoSEQ multiplex PCR; TCRdb holds only in-frame clones, not every one. The table includes under 350,000 clones, 70% to 90% detected once. The source material was PBMCs or T cells enriched from blood (not recorded which). The source is a woman aged 40 to 50 with acute COVID-19.

The V call is TRBV4-3, the J call TRBJ2-5; a possible D gene is TRBD1 (5 bases). V lost 4 bases and J 5 bases, leaving 17 bases between the germline ends. The length of the CDR3 is 15 residues. CDR1 is LGHNA and CDR2 is YSLEER in the germline V gene. The CDR3 DNA reads TGCGCCAGCAGCCGAGCTTCAGGGCCCGGGGAGACCCAGTACTTC. It codes for CASSRASGPGETQYF.

This clone was found a few times. This chain links TRBV5-1 with TRBJ1-2, with 7 bases lining up with TRBD1. The V and J ends lost 4 bases and 8 bases, in that order; junction bases with no gene match: 11. Germline V gene lookup returns CDR1 SGHRS and CDR2 YFSETQ. The CDR3 length is 14 residues. The CDR3: CASSPLGQGQGYTF. In nucleotides, the CDR3 is TGCGCCAGCAGCCCCCTTGGGCAGGGACAGGGCTACACCTTC.